Given below is one T cell receptor (beta chain) in context. The data belong to a study of blood T cell repertoires in COVID-19. Study background: Specimens from acute and convalescent COVID-19 originated in the United States, Italy and Spain. T cells, B-cell-depleted T cells, or PBMCs provided the cDNA or gDNA that served as material.

Per the authors' pipeline: Reference gene primer amplification gave estimated nucleated cell counts. The table came from immunoSEQ multiplex PCR; TCRdb's copy has only in-frame clones and leaves some out. For V, J and clone size, that table is used; D and trimming come from the DNA. Among 20,000 to 25,000 clones listed, roughly 89% were seen once. The CDR3 contains 13 residues. Germline lookup yields CDR1 SNHLY and CDR2 FYNNEI. V lost 4 bases and J lost 4, with 7 bases in between. The chain recombines TRBV2 with TRBJ1-4, with D unclear. Material: peripheral blood. The clonotype was recovered from a woman of 80 years or more with active COVID-19. Here the CDR3 reads CASSAAYNEKLFF. As DNA, the CDR3 is TGTGCCAGCAGTGCAGCCTATAATGAAAAACTGTTTTTT.